The present TCR beta chain was sequenced within a study of T cells in Graves' hyperthyroidism and ophthalmopathy (dated by TCRdb to about 2019). As for the study more broadly: Peripheral blood was sampled at the time of initial diagnosis, prior to any treatment. TCR V-J signatures able to tell the groups apart were searched for in a discovery cohort of approximately 95 patients, of whom over 40 had Graves' ophthalmopathy and 57 had stable Graves' hyperthyroidism. Prospective prediction of ophthalmopathy was tested in an independent validation cohort of approximately 19 hyperthyroidism patients and roughly 16 patients who later progressed to ophthalmopathy. For training and testing, the 95 to 100 patients in the discovery cohort were randomly divided in a 7:3 ratio. Thyroid tissue and blood T-cell repertoires from over 5 Graves' hyperthyroidism patients were also compared in the study. Once sampling was done, hyperthyroidism patients were given methimazole at a starting dose of 30 mg daily, whereas ophthalmopathy patients were given high-dose intravenous methylprednisolone. TCR Vbeta CDR3 sequencing of approximately 140 peripheral blood samples (approximately 44 ophthalmopathy, under 80 hyperthyroidism and approximately 17 progressor patients) is reported in the paper. The investigation overall reported the following: Sample size was not statistically predetermined, and blinding of investigators to group allocation was not performed. In validation, the model predicted progression to ophthalmopathy a median of approximately 6.3 months before onset, with roughly 70% sensitivity and roughly 73% specificity. Most expanded thyroid clonotypes (frequency above 0.001) were also detected in blood, suggesting blood repertoires may reflect thyroid immune responses. A model built on a 13 V-J signature distinguished ophthalmopathy from stable hyperthyroidism, reaching 85% to 90% sensitivity and 81% to 83% specificity in cross-validation and 80%/75% in testing.

Amplification of TCR beta CDR3 regions was carried out from RNA transcripts. A first-round RT-PCR of the TCR CDR3 used the HTBI primer set with the Qiagen OneStep RT-PCR kit. Libraries were constructed in a second round of multiplex PCR, after which size selection and purification were carried out. Paired-end sequencing of the libraries was performed with 100 bp reads on an Illumina HiSeq2000. Under the source paper's analysis protocol: SOAPnuke was used to process the raw data, throwing out any read that contained adapters or uncalled bases, had a mean Phred below 15, or lacked an exact constant-primer or identifier match. High-quality paired reads were merged with COPE v1.2.5, and unique nucleotide sequences were defined as clonotypes. MiTCR v1.1 was used to align the clonotypes against IMGT TRBV, TRBD and TRBJ reference segments. Analysis was restricted to V-J combinations with a frequency above 0.0001, which covered 99.2% of repertoires. The TCS score was defined as F50 (clonal expansion) divided by E x V (chaos), with BLOSUM62-based TCRdist calculated between CDR3 peptides within each V-J. Welch's t-statistics and random forest reduced roughly 530 V-J features to roughly 13, which were used in a naive Bayes classifier (R e1071). The public reads were reanalyzed by TCRdb: fastp trimming at Q25, MiXCR alignment, in-frame beta chains only. All rows with the same CDR3 protein become a single entry with the most common DNA and genes. These V and J calls are TCRdb output, not the study's own analysis. The sample table contains approximately 520,000 distinct CDR3 sequences; only one count was recorded for around 20% of them. The biggest ten clones account for approximately 26% of the sample.

This clonotype was detected only a few times. It lacks a known antigen. Base-call qualities are not available, and no considerably larger clone is one nucleotide away. The CDR3 runs 13 residues from the cysteine to the phenylalanine. Only the CDR3 DNA stays, 39 bases, in frame from base 1. CDR1 and CDR2 were assigned from the germline V gene (reference sequence) as DFQATT and SNEGSKA. V is reduced by 5 bases and J by 9 bases, leaving a spacing of 17 bases between them. Stable Graves' hyperthyroidism was defined as no progression to ophthalmopathy during 18 months of follow-up. Hyperthyroidism patients were newly diagnosed, with disease duration under 2 months, and aged 18 to 65 years. The study excluded patients with uncontrolled infections, other autoimmune diseases, pregnancy or lactation. Diagnoses relied on clinical symptoms, serum thyroxine and TRAb, thyroid ultrasound and orbital computed tomography. PBMCs were separated from under 11 ml of fresh peripheral blood using Ficoll-Paque density gradient centrifugation. Trizol reagent was used to extract total RNA, and RNA quality was then checked on an Agilent 2100 Bioanalyzer.

Source material: blood. Recombination linked TRBV20-1 to TRBJ1-5, and perhaps TRBD1 as D gene, on 5 matching bases. The clonotype was recovered from a man younger than 35 with Graves' hyperthyroidism. Read as DNA, the sequence is TGCAGTGCTGAATTCAGGGTGTCGGGGCCCCAGCATTTT. It translates to CSAEFRVSGPQHF.